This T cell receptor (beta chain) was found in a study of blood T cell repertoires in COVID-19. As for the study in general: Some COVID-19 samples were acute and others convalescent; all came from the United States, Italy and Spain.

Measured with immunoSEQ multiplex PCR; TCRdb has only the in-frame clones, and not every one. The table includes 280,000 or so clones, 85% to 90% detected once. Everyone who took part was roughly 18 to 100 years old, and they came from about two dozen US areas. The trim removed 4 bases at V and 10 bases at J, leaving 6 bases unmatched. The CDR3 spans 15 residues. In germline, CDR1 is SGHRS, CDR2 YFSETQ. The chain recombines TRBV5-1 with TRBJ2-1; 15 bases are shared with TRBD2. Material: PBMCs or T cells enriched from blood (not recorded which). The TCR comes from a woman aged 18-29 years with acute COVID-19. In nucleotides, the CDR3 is TGCGCCAGCAGCCAAGGACTAGCGGGAGGGCGAGAGCAGTTCTTC. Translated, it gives CASSQGLAGGREQFF.